These T cell receptor beta chains were read from a single sample in a study of blood T cell repertoires in COVID-19. Profiled with immunoSEQ multiplex PCR; TCRdb holds only in-frame clones, not every one. The sample records about 230,000 clones, 65% to 90% being singletons. What was sequenced was peripheral blood. The origin of the receptors is a woman aged 50 to 65 with acute or convalescent COVID-19. Each CDR3 is given with its conserved first and last residue. D genes are given only for firm matches. Not all rows give a size; the values are once, few, many and, for expanded clones, a class.

clone_size: .
j_call: TRBJ2-3
v_call: TRBV20-1
d_call: .
cdr3_nt: TGCAGTGCTAGTATGCAGGGAGGCGATACGCAGTATTTT
cdr3_aa: CSASMQGGDTQYF

clone_size: .
j_call: TRBJ2-3
v_call: TRBV10-2
d_call: .
cdr3_nt: TGCGCCAGCGAGGCAGCCCCAGATACGCAGTATTTT
cdr3_aa: CASEAAPDTQYF

clone_size: .
j_call: TRBJ2-2
v_call: TRBV6-4
d_call: .
cdr3_nt: TGTGCCAGCAGTGTCAGGACAGGGGAGCTGTTTTTT
cdr3_aa: CASSVRTGELFF

clone_size: .
j_call: TRBJ1-4
v_call: TRBV18
d_call: .
cdr3_nt: TGTGCCAGCTCCCCTCTCCTGGGAGCTGCAACTAATGAAAAACTGTTTTTT
cdr3_aa: CASSPLLGAATNEKLFF

clone_size: .
j_call: TRBJ1-1
v_call: TRBV19
d_call: TRBD1
cdr3_nt: TGTGCCAGTAGTAACAGACAGGGTGTTCAAGCTTTCTTT
cdr3_aa: CASSNRQGVQAFF

clone_size: .
j_call: TRBJ1-1
v_call: TRBV28
d_call: .
cdr3_nt: TGTGCCATCCGAGGGGGTGGGGGCACTGAAGCTTTCTTT
cdr3_aa: CAIRGGGGTEAFF

clone_size: .
j_call: TRBJ1-5
v_call: TRBV6-6
d_call: TRBD1
cdr3_nt: TGTGCCAGCAGTTACGGGCAGGGGGGTCAGCCCCAGCATTTT
cdr3_aa: CASSYGQGGQPQHF

clone_size: few
j_call: TRBJ1-6
v_call: TRBV7-8
d_call: TRBD1
cdr3_nt: TGTGCCAGCAGCTTAGTGCAGGGGGCCTCCTATAATTCACCCCTCCACTTT
cdr3_aa: CASSLVQGASYNSPLHF

clone_size: .
j_call: TRBJ1-2
v_call: TRBV6-5
d_call: TRBD1
cdr3_nt: TGTGCCAGCAGTTACCTCCCCGGACAGGGCGGGGGCTACACCTTC
cdr3_aa: CASSYLPGQGGGYTF

clone_size: once
j_call: TRBJ1-2
v_call: TRBV12-3/TRBV12-4
d_call: TRBD1
cdr3_nt: TGTGCCAGCAGCCGGGGACAGGGGGGAGGCTACACCTTC
cdr3_aa: CASSRGQGGGYTF

clone_size: .
j_call: TRBJ1-5
v_call: TRBV3-1/TRBV3-2
d_call: .
cdr3_nt: TGTGCCAGCAGTCTTGGGGGGGGCAATCAGCCCCAGCATTTT
cdr3_aa: CASSLGGGNQPQHF

clone_size: .
j_call: TRBJ2-1
v_call: TRBV6-4
d_call: TRBD2
cdr3_nt: TGTGCCAGCAGTGTTGAGGGACTAGCGGATTACACCCCCAACAATGAGCAGTTCTTC
cdr3_aa: CASSVEGLADYTPNNEQFF

clone_size: .
j_call: TRBJ1-6
v_call: TRBV6-1
d_call: .
cdr3_nt: TGTGCCAGCAGTGAAACAGGGAGCTCCTATAATTCACCCCTCCACTTT
cdr3_aa: CASSETGSSYNSPLHF

clone_size: .
j_call: TRBJ2-7
v_call: TRBV5-6
d_call: TRBD1
cdr3_nt: TGTGCCAGCAGCGTCAGCGGGACAGGGGCTTTCAATAACCGCTACGAGCAGTACTTC
cdr3_aa: CASSVSGTGAFNNRYEQYF

clone_size: .
j_call: TRBJ2-2
v_call: TRBV7-7
d_call: .
cdr3_nt: TGTGCTAGCAGCTTAAAGGTGACAGATACCGGGGAGCTGTTTTTT
cdr3_aa: CASSLKVTDTGELFF

clone_size: .
j_call: TRBJ2-2
v_call: TRBV5-6
d_call: TRBD1
cdr3_nt: TGTGCCAGCAGGGTAGGGGGCTTCAACACCGGGGAGCTGTTTTTT
cdr3_aa: CASRVGGFNTGELFF

clone_size: .
j_call: TRBJ2-5
v_call: TRBV9
d_call: TRBD2
cdr3_nt: TGTGCCAGCAGCGTACTAGCGGGGGGGCCAGAGACCCAGTACTTC
cdr3_aa: CASSVLAGGPETQYF

clone_size: .
j_call: TRBJ1-5
v_call: TRBV7-8
d_call: TRBD1
cdr3_nt: TGTGCCAGCAGCAAAGGACAGGGGGCTGGTCAGCCCCAGCATTTT
cdr3_aa: CASSKGQGAGQPQHF

clone_size: .
j_call: TRBJ1-4
v_call: TRBV19
d_call: TRBD1
cdr3_nt: TGTGCCAGTAGTCCGGGTCTGGCAGGGGGCTTTGAAAAACTGTTTTTT
cdr3_aa: CASSPGLAGGFEKLFF

clone_size: .
j_call: TRBJ2-2
v_call: TRBV7-2
d_call: .
cdr3_nt: TGTGCCAGCAGCCAACGGGACTTAGCTATGGGGGAGCTGTTTTTT
cdr3_aa: CASSQRDLAMGELFF

clone_size: once
j_call: TRBJ1-2
v_call: TRBV18
d_call: .
cdr3_nt: TGTGCCAGCTCTCCGGGGTCAGACTATGGCTACACCTTC
cdr3_aa: CASSPGSDYGYTF

clone_size: .
j_call: TRBJ2-1
v_call: TRBV7-6
d_call: .
cdr3_nt: TGTGCCAGCAGCGATAGCTCAGCTGAGCAGTTCTTC
cdr3_aa: CASSDSSAEQFF